These 11 T cell receptor beta chains were sequenced from one sample in a study of radiation and T cells in renal cell carcinoma. Time point: blood 4 weeks post-SBRT, at nephrectomy. Treatment described: 15 Gy SBRT to primary tumor, nephrectomy 4 weeks later. Sequenced by immunoSEQ multiplex PCR; TCRdb stores in-frame clones only, minus some. The table shows 130,000 to 150,000 clones, with 86% occurring only once. The source material was blood, sampled from a patient whose treatment included radiotherapy and nephrectomy. These receptors were obtained from a woman between 50 and 59 years old with renal cell carcinoma.

This rearrangement joins TRBV6-5 to TRBJ1-6; D perhaps matches TRBD1 (6 bases). Germline V gene data show CDR1 as MNHEY and CDR2 as SVGAGI. This CDR3 has 14 residues. The V and J ends lost 6 bases and 9 bases respectively, with 15 bases between them. The DNA of the CDR3 is TGTGCCAGCAGCCTCAGGGGCTCCTTTTCACCCCTCCACTTT. Amino acid sequence: CASSLRGSFSPLHF.

The gene calls are TRBV6-6 and TRBJ1-3; the D is unclear. CDR3 length equals 14 residues. Per the germline V gene, CDR1 is MNHNY and CDR2 is SVGAGI (reference sequence). With 6 bases removed from V and 0 bases from J, the gap between germline ends came to 9 bases. The CDR3 spells CASSPLSSGNTIYF. The CDR3 nucleotides read TGTGCCAGCAGCCCACTGAGCTCTGGAAACACCATATATTTT.

The rearrangement uses TRBV15 and TRBJ2-7; 9 positions match TRBD1. CDR1 LNHNV and CDR2 YYDKDF come from the germline V gene (reference sequence). There are 15 residues in the CDR3. Trimming cost V 0 bases and J 3 bases; bases outside gene matches: 3. The DNA of the CDR3 is TGTGCCACCAGCAGAGATTGGGGACAGGGCTACGAGCAGTACTTC. Translated: CATSRDWGQGYEQYF.

V is TRBV10-3 and J is TRBJ2-7; 8 nucleotides align to TRBD1. CDR3 length: 15 amino acids. V dropped 8 bases and J dropped 3; count of bases not matched to a gene: 12. Germline-derived CDR1 and CDR2 are ENHRY and SYGVKD. CDR3 nucleotide sequence: TGTGCCATCGAGAAGGGTCAGGGGACAGGCTACGAGCAGTACTTC. As protein: CAIEKGQGTGYEQYF.

The V call is TRBV5-8, the J call TRBJ2-1; perhaps TRBD2 as D (6 bases). The CDR3 spans 15 residues. With 1 base removed from V and 3 bases from J, the gap between germline ends came to 11 bases. Germline V CDR1 and CDR2: SGHTS, YDEGEE. The CDR3 DNA reads as TGTGCCAGCAGCTTGATGGACTACATCTACAATGAGCAGTTCTTC. Protein product: CASSLMDYIYNEQFF. The full variable domain, with the rest looked up from reference TRBV5-8 and TRBJ2-1, is EAGVTQSPTHLIKTRGQQATLRCSPISGHTSVYWYQQALGLGLQFLLWYDEGEERNRGNFPPRFSGRQFPNYSSELNVNALELEDSALYLCASSLMDYIYNEQFFGPGTRLTVL.

This chain uses TRBV5-1 with TRBJ2-7, with unresolved D. Germline lookup yields CDR1 SGHRS and CDR2 YFSETQ. There are 12 residues in the CDR3. Trimming left V 2 bases short and J 6 bases short, with 9 bases between. The chain's CDR3 is CASSLTVTEQYF. The CDR3 nucleotides are TGCGCCAGCAGCTTAACCGTCACCGAGCAGTACTTC.

The genes are TRBV19 and TRBJ2-2; 7 nucleotides align to TRBD1. This CDR3 comprises 15 residues. The germline gives CDR1 LNHDA, CDR2 SQIVND (reference sequence). J was trimmed by 1 base and V by 10 bases; bases with no gene match: 9. The CDR3 DNA follows: TGTGCCACATTTCGGAGACAGGGGAACACCGGGGAGCTGTTTTTT. It translates to CATFRRQGNTGELFF.

V and J are TRBV5-1 and TRBJ2-3; D call uncertain. Per the germline V gene, CDR1 is SGHRS and CDR2 is YFSETQ. There are 14 residues in the CDR3. The V end was cut by 1 base, the J end by 5 bases, with 11 bases between. CDR3 DNA: TGCGCCAGCAGCTTGAACAGCGAGCGAGATACGCAGTATTTT. This encodes CASSLNSERDTQYF.

In nucleotides, the CDR3 is TGTGCCATCAGTGATAGTGCTGGAAACACCATATATTTT. It is translated as CAISDSAGNTIYF. The V and J genes are TRBV10-3 and TRBJ1-3; D not resolved. The CDR3 spans 13 residues. V was pared by 3 bases and J by 2 bases, with 5 bases between. The germline V gene encodes CDR1 ENHRY and CDR2 SYGVKD.

The rearrangement links TRBV28 to TRBJ1-1; D is unresolved. Trimming stripped 2 bases from V and 7 bases from J, with 17 bases between. Germline V gene lookup returns CDR1 MDHEN and CDR2 SYDVKM. The CDR3 is made up of 15 amino acids. The CDR3 spells CASSLAEGGRFEAFF. The CDR3 region has the DNA TGTGCCAGCAGTTTAGCGGAGGGAGGACGATTTGAAGCTTTCTTT.

The V call is TRBV27, the J call TRBJ1-4; D ambiguous. The CDR3 runs 18 residues. The ends were cut back, 2 bases at V and 6 bases at J, with 22 bases in the middle. Germline CDR1 MNHEY, CDR2 SMNVEV (reference sequence). The CDR3 DNA sequence: TGTGCCAGCAGTTTAAAGCCCCGCCAGCCCGGGGATTATGAAAAACTGTTTTTT. It yields the protein CASSLKPRQPGDYEKLFF.